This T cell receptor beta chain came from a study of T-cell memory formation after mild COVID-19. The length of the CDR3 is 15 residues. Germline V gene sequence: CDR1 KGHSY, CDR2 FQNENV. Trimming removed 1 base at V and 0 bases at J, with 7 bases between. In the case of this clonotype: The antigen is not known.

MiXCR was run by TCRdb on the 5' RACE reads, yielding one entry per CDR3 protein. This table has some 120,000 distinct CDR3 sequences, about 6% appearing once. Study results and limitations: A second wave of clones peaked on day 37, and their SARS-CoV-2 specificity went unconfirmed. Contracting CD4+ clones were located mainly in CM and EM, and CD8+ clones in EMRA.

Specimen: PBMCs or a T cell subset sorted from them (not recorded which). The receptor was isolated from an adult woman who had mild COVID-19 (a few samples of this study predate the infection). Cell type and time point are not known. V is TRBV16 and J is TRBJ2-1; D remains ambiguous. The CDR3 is CASSQLVISYNEQFF. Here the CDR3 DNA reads TGTGCCAGCAGCCAATTGGTTATCTCCTACAATGAGCAGTTCTTC.